These 21 T cell receptor beta chains originate from one sample sequenced in a study of T cell responses to AZD1222 COVID-19 vaccine. Some clones are missing from TCRdb's copy, which holds only in-frame ones; the method was immunoSEQ multiplex PCR. The sample contains tens of thousands of clones, 86% of which appear only once. The specimen was peripheral blood, collected on day 0 of AZD1222 vaccination. All receptors come from an adult in good health.

This clone turned up a few times. For the CDR3, the DNA is TGTGCCAGTGGTCAAACAGGGGGTAAACTATATGGCTACACCTTC. Protein: CASGQTGGKLYGYTF. This sequence joins TRBV19 and TRBJ1-2; TRBD1 matches 8 bases. The CDR3 contains 15 residues. Germline CDR1 reads LNHDA; CDR2 reads SQIVND (reference sequence). The V and J ends lost 8 bases and 5 bases, in that order; junction bases with no gene match: 13.

CDR3: CASSTYRQGNTEAFF. The CDR3 coding sequence is TGCGCCAGCAGCACCTACCGACAGGGGAACACTGAAGCTTTCTTT. This sequence joins TRBV5-1 and TRBJ1-1, with 7 positions matching TRBD1. With 4 bases clipped from V and 1 base from J, the junction kept 7 bases outside the gene matches. Germline CDR1 and CDR2: SGHRS and YFSETQ. This CDR3 has 15 residues. Based on the CDR3 plus reference TRBV5-1 and TRBJ1-1, the full variable domain is KAGVTQTPRYLIKTRGQQVTLSCSPISGHRSVSWYQQTPGQGLQFLFEYFSETQRNKGNFPGRFSGRQFSNSRSEMNVSTLELGDSALYLCASSTYRQGNTEAFFGQGTRLTVV.

The chain joins TRBV11-2 to TRBJ2-7, with 10 nucleotides matching TRBD2. With 6 bases clipped from V and 2 bases from J, the junction kept 7 bases outside the gene matches. The germline gives CDR1 SGHAT, CDR2 FQNNGV. CDR3 length equals 15 residues. Written as DNA, the CDR3 is TGTGCCAGCAGTTTGACTAGCGGGCCGACCTACGAGCAGTACTTC. This translates into CASSLTSGPTYEQYF.

The chain links TRBV28 to TRBJ1-3, with TRBD1 as a possible D gene (6 bases). Germline values: CDR1 MDHEN, CDR2 SYDVKM. The CDR3 has 15 amino acids. V was pared by 6 bases and J by 2 bases, with 14 bases between. The CDR3 DNA follows: TGTGCCAGCAGGGGGGCGGGCCTCCCTGGAAACACCATATATTTT. Translated: CASRGAGLPGNTIYF. Using reference TRBV28 and TRBJ1-3 for the parts outside the CDR3, the full variable domain is DVKVTQSSRYLVKRTGEKVFLECVQDMDHENMFWYRQDPGLGLRLIYFSYDVKMKEKGDIPEGYSVSREKKERFSLILESASTNQTSMYLCASRGAGLPGNTIYFGEGSWLTVV.

V usage is TRBV18 and J usage is TRBJ2-1; D gene uncertain. This CDR3 is built from 15 residues. Germline V gene sequence: CDR1 KGHSH, CDR2 LQKENI. V lost 3 bases, J lost 9 bases, and 18 bases lay in between. CDR3 residues: CASSPVGPNGGEQFF. For the CDR3, the DNA is TGTGCCAGCTCACCCGTCGGCCCAAACGGTGGTGAGCAGTTCTTC.

The rearrangement uses TRBV28 and TRBJ2-5, with a tentative D call TRBD2 (5 bases). The germline CDR1 and CDR2 sequences are MDHEN and SYDVKM. The CDR3 sequence is 19 residues long. V lost 3 bases, J lost 1 base, and 24 bases lay in between. The CDR3 loop is CASSLPSEREKDSQETQYF. In nucleotides, the CDR3 is TGTGCCAGCAGTTTGCCCTCCGAAAGGGAGAAGGATAGCCAAGAGACCCAGTACTTC.

V and J are TRBV9 and TRBJ2-7, with 11 bases lining up with TRBD2. Trimming took 3 bases from V and 1 from J; bases not matched to a gene: 3. This CDR3 is 15 amino acids long. Germline assignment: CDR1 SGDLS and CDR2 YYNGEE. This chain's CDR3 is CASSAGTSGSYEQYF. CDR3 coding DNA: TGTGCCAGCAGCGCGGGGACTAGCGGATCCTACGAGCAGTACTTC.

The V call is TRBV10-1, the J call TRBJ2-1; D gene unclear. CDR1 and CDR2 from the germline V gene are WNHNN and SYGVQD (reference sequence). The CDR3 has 16 amino acids. Trimming cost V 0 bases and J 7 bases, with 16 bases left between them. Here the CDR3 DNA reads TGCGCCAGCAGTGAGTCAGGCCAAATCTTGGGTAATGAGCAGTTCTTC. It encodes CASSESGQILGNEQFF.

The chain uses TRBV6-6 and TRBJ1-4; D remains ambiguous. This CDR3 is built from 12 residues. The germline CDR1 and CDR2 sequences are MNHNY and SVGAGI (reference sequence). The V and J ends lost 2 bases and 5 bases respectively, with 3 bases between them. The CDR3 DNA sequence: TGTGCCAGCAGTTACGACAATGAAAAACTGTTTTTT. This gives the protein CASSYDNEKLFF.

A single count supports this clone. The V call is TRBV28, the J call TRBJ1-5; weak D call: TRBD1 (5 bases). The CDR3 extends over 15 amino acids. V was clipped by 5 bases and J by 5 bases, with 16 bases between them. Germline V gene data show CDR1 as MDHEN and CDR2 as SYDVKM. The CDR3 here is CASSPVDTPDQPQHF. The CDR3 coding sequence is TGTGCCAGCAGTCCAGTGGACACTCCCGATCAGCCCCAGCATTTT.

Regarding this clone: The same CDR3 is also encoded by other DNA sequences in this sample. The rearrangement joins TRBV14 to TRBJ1-5; D gene ambiguous. Germline V gene lookup returns CDR1 SGHDN and CDR2 FVKESK. V shed 3 bases and J shed 1 base, with 4 bases lying between them. This CDR3 comprises 13 residues. The CDR3 loop reads CASSQDSNQPQHF. Here the CDR3 DNA reads TGTGCCAGCAGCCAGGACAGCAATCAGCCCCAGCATTTT.

The gene calls are TRBV15 and TRBJ1-5; tentative D call: TRBD1 (5 bases). Germline CDR1 is LNHNV and CDR2 is YYDKDF (reference sequence). The CDR3 runs to 15 residues. V dropped 0 bases and J dropped 3 bases, with 9 bases sitting between them. This CDR3 is CATSRDRQYNQPQHF. The DNA of the CDR3 is TGTGCCACCAGCAGAGATAGACAGTACAATCAGCCCCAGCATTTT.

V usage is TRBV19 and J usage is TRBJ2-7; 11 positions agree with TRBD2. Germline trimming cut 5 bases from V and 5 bases from J; bases unmatched to any gene: 5. CDR1 is LNHDA, CDR2 SQIVND, per germline (reference sequence). The CDR3 runs to 14 residues. The CDR3: CASSFRLAGNEQYF. DNA for the CDR3: TGTGCCAGTAGTTTTCGACTAGCGGGAAACGAGCAGTACTTC.

The chain couples TRBV4-1 to TRBJ1-6; no firm D call. V was pared by 1 base and J by 9 bases, with 13 bases between. This CDR3 is 15 amino acids long. Germline lookup yields CDR1 MGHRA and CDR2 YSYEKL. CDR3 protein: CASSQGSGSGSPLHF. The CDR3 region has the DNA TGCGCCAGCAGCCAAGGATCGGGGAGCGGTTCACCCCTCCACTTT.

The chain recombines TRBV5-1 with TRBJ1-3; D gene uncertain. The V and J ends lost 3 bases and 3 bases respectively, with 16 bases between them. CDR3 length: 16 residues. Per the germline V gene, CDR1 is SGHRS and CDR2 is YFSETQ. The CDR3 region is CASSSNGIDLGNTIYF. DNA of the CDR3: TGCGCCAGCAGCTCCAACGGGATAGACCTTGGAAACACCATATATTTT.

CDR3 protein: CASSLGGGGSYNEQFF. CDR3 DNA: TGTGCCAGCAGCTTGGGGGGCGGGGGCTCCTACAATGAGCAGTTCTTC. The genes are TRBV5-4 and TRBJ2-1, with TRBD2 matching 7 bases. The V gene's germline CDR1 is SGHNT and CDR2 YYREEE (reference sequence). V shed 0 bases and J 0 bases; nucleotides not matched to a gene: 3. The CDR3 spans 16 residues. The variable domain in full, completed from reference TRBV5-4 and TRBJ2-1, reads ETGVTQSPTHLIKTRGQQVTLRCSSQSGHNTVSWYQQALGQGPQFIFQYYREEENGRGNFPPRFSGLQFPNYSSELNVNALELDDSALYLCASSLGGGGSYNEQFFGPGTRLTVL.

The chain couples TRBV6-5 to TRBJ1-1; 7 nucleotides align to TRBD1. The CDR3 covers 14 residues. CDR1 and CDR2 (germline): MNHEY, SVGAGI. Germline trimming cut 6 bases from V and 8 bases from J; bases unmatched to any gene: 12. The CDR3 DNA reads TGTGCCAGCAGAACTCCAGGGGGGTTTTCGGAAGCTTTCTTT. It codes for CASRTPGGFSEAFF.

The chain carries TRBV18 and TRBJ2-7; TRBD2 might be the D (7 bases). V was pared by 1 base and J by 3 bases, with 13 bases between. The CDR3 loop spans 15 amino acids. The V gene's germline CDR1 is KGHSH and CDR2 LQKENI. Written as DNA, the CDR3 is TGTGCCAGCTCACCACAGGCGGGGGCGTTCTACGAGCAGTACTTC. It specifies CASSPQAGAFYEQYF.

The V gene is TRBV5-4, the J gene TRBJ2-1, with 7 bases fitting TRBD2. J was trimmed by 2 bases and V by 4 bases; bases with no gene match: 9. Germline values: CDR1 SGHNT, CDR2 YYREEE (reference sequence). The CDR3 has 16 amino acids. In DNA form, the CDR3 reads TGTGCCAGCAGCAAAGCTAGCGGCAACACCTACAATGAGCAGTTCTTC. This codes for CASSKASGNTYNEQFF.

The CDR3 nucleotides read TGTGCCAGTAGTTATGGCTCTGGCTATGGCTACACCTTC. It encodes CASSYGSGYGYTF. The chain uses TRBV19 and TRBJ1-2; D gene ambiguous. Germline-derived CDR1 and CDR2 are LNHDA and SQIVND (reference sequence). The V and J ends lost 5 bases and 4 bases respectively, with 11 bases between them. The CDR3 sequence is 13 residues long.

The rearrangement links TRBV15 to TRBJ1-2, with D unclear. V lost 5 bases and J lost 1, with 11 bases in between. This CDR3 is built from 14 residues. Germline CDR1 reads LNHNV; CDR2 reads YYDKDF (reference sequence). The CDR3 region has the DNA TGTGCCACCAGCGCCCCGGGGATTAACTATGGCTACACCTTC. Its translation is CATSAPGINYGYTF. Using reference TRBV15 and TRBJ1-2 for the parts outside the CDR3, the full variable domain is DAMVIQNPRYQVTQFGKPVTLSCSQTLNHNVMYWYQQKSSQAPKLLFHYYDKDFNNEADTPDNFQSRRPNTSFCFLDIRSPGLGDTAMYLCATSAPGINYGYTFGSGTRLTVV.